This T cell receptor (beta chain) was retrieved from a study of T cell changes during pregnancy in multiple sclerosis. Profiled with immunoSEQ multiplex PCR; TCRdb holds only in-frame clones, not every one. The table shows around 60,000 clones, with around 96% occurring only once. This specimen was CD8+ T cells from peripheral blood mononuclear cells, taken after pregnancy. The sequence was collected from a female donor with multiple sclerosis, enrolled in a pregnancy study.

CDR3 sequence: CASSTPGDLGEQFF. The CDR3 DNA reads as TGTGCCAGTAGTACGCCAGGGGATTTGGGTGAGCAGTTCTTC. V is TRBV19 and J is TRBJ2-1; TRBD1 might be the D (6 bases). Germline V gives CDR1 LNHDA, CDR2 SQIVND (reference sequence). V dropped 4 bases and J dropped 9 bases, with 16 bases sitting between them. This CDR3 comprises 14 residues.